The source of this TCR beta chain is a study of human T cells and chemical hapten exposure. As to time point: patch test 1, 2 weeks after DPC sensitization. Treatment meaning: therapeutic diphenylcyclopropenone sensitization with weekly scalp DPC. The CDR3 consists of 17 residues. V shed 6 bases, J shed 1 base, and the junction held 14 bases outside the gene matches. Germline lookup yields CDR1 MNHEY and CDR2 SVGAGI. The authors' processing: With a range of roughly 23,224 to 690,600, the median per sample was 95,638 TCRs. TCRdb itself ran the RACE reads through MiXCR, one entry per CDR3 protein. TCRdb, rather than the study authors, made the V and J calls. The sample consists of 180,000 or so distinct CDR3 sequences, roughly 15% of them appearing once.

The sequenced sample was whole blood, obtained in connection with sensitization to the hapten diphenylcyclopropenone (DPC). This sequence originates from a woman in her 30s with alopecia areata. Some clones in this sample may be carry-over from other donors' samples. This chain connects TRBV6-5 to TRBJ2-7, with 8 bases identical to TRBD1. CDR3 sequence (DNA): TGTGCCAGCAGCCCAAACAGACGACAGGGGTCTTCCTACGAGCAGTACTTC. It yields the protein CASSPNRRQGSSYEQYF.